This TCR beta chain was sequenced in a study of patients and donors after allogeneic stem cell transplantation. Looked up from germline, CDR1 is SGHTA and CDR2 is FQGNSA. J gave up 3 bases and V 2 bases, and 4 bases lay outside the gene matches. The CDR3 contains 15 residues. In its sample, this clonotype ranks as medium-sized. TCRdb analysed the RT-PCR reads with MiXCR anew, one entry per CDR3 protein. The sample yields some 10,000 distinct CDR3 sequences, approximately 4.2% seen once. This receptor was obtained from a human donor who was either an allogeneic HSCT recipient or a stem cell or donor lymphocyte infusion donor (not recorded which). It is not recorded whose cells these are; they may come from a transplant donor. J is TRBJ1-5 and V is TRBV7-2; 7 positions agree with TRBD1. Source material: blood, either unsorted or a sorted T cell fraction (not recorded which). The CDR3 loop is CASSLWQGVNQPQHF. The CDR3 DNA reads as TGTGCCAGCAGCTTATGGCAGGGGGTCAATCAGCCCCAGCATTTT.